Below are 26 T cell receptor beta chains sequenced from a single sample in a study of T-cell reconstitution after alpha-beta-depleted transplantation in children. A TCRbeta library incorporating unique molecular identifiers was prepared. TCRdb redid the calling of the PCR reads with MiXCR, one entry per CDR3 protein. The table records some 4,100 distinct CDR3 sequences, about a quarter of them present only once. Source: PBMCs, mostly from graft donor cells, taken 60 days after TCRalphabeta/CD19-depleted stem cell transplant. The receptor source for this set is a boy under two years old who had a stem cell transplant for acute myeloid leukemia, so the T cells may come from the graft donor.

This clonotype came up many times. The V call is TRBV9, the J call TRBJ1-1, with 7 bases matching TRBD1. The CDR3 totals 16 residues. With 0 bases clipped from V and 0 bases from J, the junction kept 5 bases outside the gene matches. Germline assignment: CDR1 SGDLS and CDR2 YYNGEE. The CDR3 bases are TGTGCCAGCAGCGTAGCTACAGGGGTATTGAACACTGAAGCTTTCTTT. This sequence encodes CASSVATGVLNTEAFF.

Many counts were recorded for this clonotype. This sequence joins TRBV28 and TRBJ2-5; D not resolved. CDR3 size: 13 residues. The germline gives CDR1 MDHEN, CDR2 SYDVKM. Trimming pared 2 bases from V and 3 bases from J, leaving 7 bases between. In nucleotides, the CDR3 is TGTGCCAGCAGTTTACAAGACAAAGAGACCCAGTACTTC. Translation gives CASSLQDKETQYF. The whole variable domain, remainder taken from reference TRBV28 and TRBJ2-5, is DVKVTQSSRYLVKRTGEKVFLECVQDMDHENMFWYRQDPGLGLRLIYFSYDVKMKEKGDIPEGYSVSREKKERFSLILESASTNQTSMYLCASSLQDKETQYFGPGTRLLVL.

This CDR3 is CSASGTWNAFF. The CDR3, as DNA: TGCAGTGCTAGTGGGACATGGAACGCTTTCTTT. This sequence joins TRBV20-1 and TRBJ1-1; a weak D match, TRBD1 (6 bases). The CDR3 is made up of 11 amino acids. The V gene lost 3 bases and the J gene lost 11 bases, with 13 bases spanning the gap. The germline V gene has CDR1 DFQATT and CDR2 SNEGSKA (reference sequence).

In its sample, this clonotype is medium-sized. This chain joins TRBV11-3 and TRBJ2-5; tentative D call: TRBD1 (6 bases). Trimming removed 1 base from V and 4 bases from J, with 13 bases in between. The CDR3 extends over 15 amino acids. The germline V gene encodes CDR1 SGHNT and CDR2 YENEEA. Written as DNA, the CDR3 is TGTGCCAGCAGCTTAGGGACAGCAGAGAGAGAGACCCAGTACTTC. It yields the protein CASSLGTAERETQYF.

This chain links TRBV6-1 with TRBJ2-5; TRBD1 is a possible D gene (6 bases). This CDR3 is 16 amino acids long. Germline lookup yields CDR1 MNHNS and CDR2 SASEGT. With 0 bases removed from V and 4 bases from J, the gap between germline ends came to 15 bases. CDR3 sequence: CASSEARGWIGETQYF. CDR3 nucleotide sequence: TGTGCCAGCAGTGAAGCGAGGGGGTGGATTGGAGAGACCCAGTACTTC.

This clonotype has a count of ten or more. The CDR3 nucleotides read TGTGCCAGCAGCTTAGAGGGGACAGGGGGCGGTGGAGAGACCCAGTACTTC. It encodes CASSLEGTGGGGETQYF. The rearrangement links TRBV11-2 to TRBJ2-5, with TRBD1 matching over 12 bases. The germline V gene encodes CDR1 SGHAT and CDR2 FQNNGV. The CDR3 length is 17 residues. V was pared by 0 bases and J by 4 bases, with 6 bases of the junction left unmatched.

The V call is TRBV29-1, the J call TRBJ2-1; 9 bases match TRBD2. Germline CDR1 reads SQVTM; CDR2 reads ANQGSEA. V shed 0 bases and J 9 bases; nucleotides not matched to a gene: 12. The CDR3 length is 16 residues. Here the CDR3 DNA reads TGCAGCGTTGAAGATCAAGTGGCGGGGGGGCCGGGTGAGCAGTTCTTC. This translates into CSVEDQVAGGPGEQFF.

By proportion, this clonotype is medium-sized (0.01 to 0.1%). The chain joins TRBV7-6 to TRBJ1-5; 8 nucleotides line up with TRBD1. This CDR3 comprises 16 residues. Germline V gene lookup returns CDR1 SGHVS and CDR2 FNYEAQ. The V gene end was trimmed by 5 bases and the J gene end by 0 bases; junction bases not matched to a gene: 6. The CDR3 bases are TGTGCCAGCAGCCCCGGACAGGGCGGTAGCAATCAGCCCCAGCATTTT. The encoded protein is CASSPGQGGSNQPQHF.

This clonotype was counted many times. J is TRBJ1-5 and V is TRBV30, with a weak D call TRBD1 (5 bases). The CDR3 has 15 residues. Germline-derived CDR1 and CDR2 are GTSNPN and SVGIG (reference sequence). The V gene lost 0 bases and the J gene lost 0 bases, with 9 bases spanning the gap. CDR3 sequence (DNA): TGTGCCTGGAGTGTCTCCAGGGATAGCAATCAGCCCCAGCATTTT. Residues: CAWSVSRDSNQPQHF.

This clonotype is medium-sized within its sample. J is TRBJ1-2 and V is TRBV5-5; D is undetermined. Trimming cost V 0 bases and J 4 bases, with 4 bases left between them. From germline, CDR1 is SGHKS and CDR2 YYEKEE (reference sequence). The CDR3 has 12 residues. CDR3 DNA: TGTGCCAGCAGCTTGGACAGCTATGGCTACACCTTC. Translating it yields CASSLDSYGYTF.

In this sample, this clonotype turned up many times. This chain connects TRBV16 to TRBJ1-5, with D possibly being TRBD1 (6 bases). The CDR3 totals 14 residues. V was shortened by 0 bases and J by 7 bases, with 10 bases between the two germline ends. Germline CDR1 reads KGHSY; CDR2 reads FQNENV. The DNA of the CDR3 is TGTGCCAGCAGCCAATCAAGGGGGGGCCAGCCCCAGCATTTT. It translates to CASSQSRGGQPQHF.

There are many counts of this clonotype. The chain employs TRBV25-1 and TRBJ1-2; TRBD1 aligns across 7 bases. The CDR3 runs to 14 residues. V lost 6 bases, J lost 4 bases, and 8 bases stayed unmatched. Germline V gives CDR1 MGHDK, CDR2 SYGVNS. The CDR3 spells CASRLAGTAYGYTF. CDR3 DNA: TGTGCCAGCAGGCTAGCCGGGACAGCCTATGGCTACACCTTC.

Concerning this clonotype: Germline and junction disagree at one end, which may indicate a read error. The chain links TRBV15 to TRBJ1-5; D unclear. The CDR3 is made up of 10 amino acids. Germline loops: CDR1 LNHNV, CDR2 YYDKDF (reference sequence). CDR3 nucleotides: TGCGCGCTCTTGGGGCAGCCCCAGCATTTT. Translation: CALLGQPQHF. Based on the CDR3 plus reference TRBV15 and TRBJ1-5, the full variable domain is DAMVIQNPRYQVTQFGKPVTLSCSQTLNHNVMYWYQQKSSQAPKLLFHYYDKDFNNEADTPDNFQSRRPNTSFCFLDIRSPGLGDTAMYLCALLGQPQHFGDGTRLSIL.

CDR3 sequence (DNA): TGTGCCAGCAGTTCCGCAGACAGGGACACTGAAGCTTTCTTT. Protein sequence: CASSSADRDTEAFF. This chain uses TRBV28 with TRBJ1-1; 7 positions match TRBD1. After removal of 4 bases from V and 3 bases from J, the junction contained 5 bases not matched to a gene. Germline values: CDR1 MDHEN, CDR2 SYDVKM. The CDR3 has 14 residues.

This clonotype appeared a single time. In nucleotides, the CDR3 is TGTGCAACAAGGTCGGGGATTAAAAACACCATATATTTT. This translates into CATRSGIKNTIYF. J is TRBJ1-3 and V is TRBV11-1; D not resolved. Germline lookup yields CDR1 SGHAT and CDR2 FQDESV (reference sequence). The length of the CDR3 is 13 residues.

This clonotype counts as medium-sized (0.01 to 0.1%). The V gene is TRBV6-2 or TRBV6-3, the J gene TRBJ2-3; D may be TRBD1 (6 bases). The CDR3 totals 15 residues. Germline V lookup: CDR1 MNHEY, CDR2 SVGEGT. Trimming removed 5 bases from V and 0 bases from J, with 12 bases in between. CDR3: CASSRGHFSTDTQYF. In nucleotides, the CDR3 is TGTGCCAGCAGTAGGGGACATTTTAGCACAGATACGCAGTATTTT.

There are many counts of this clonotype. The V call is TRBV5-1, the J call TRBJ2-2; TRBD2 agrees at 7 bases. CDR1 is SGHRS, CDR2 YFSETQ, per germline. V lost 5 bases, J lost 4 bases, and 11 bases stayed unmatched. CDR3 length equals 16 residues. CDR3 DNA sequence: TGCGCCAGCAGTCCCCCGAGAGCGGGACTCACCGGGGAGCTGTTTTTT. It encodes CASSPPRAGLTGELFF.

This sequence joins TRBV5-1 and TRBJ2-7, with 11 nucleotides matching TRBD2. Unmatched junction bases numbered 5, after V lost 5 bases and J lost 4 bases. Germline values: CDR1 SGHRS, CDR2 YFSETQ. CDR3 length equals 14 residues. The CDR3 here is CASRTGTSGYEQYF. The CDR3 nucleotides read TGCGCCAGCAGGACCGGGACTAGCGGATACGAGCAGTACTTC.

This clonotype was counted ten times or more. V usage is TRBV2 and J usage is TRBJ2-1, with D unresolved. This CDR3 has 18 residues. The V gene lost 2 bases and the J gene lost 8 bases, with 25 bases spanning the gap. Germline values: CDR1 SNHLY, CDR2 FYNNEI. This chain's CDR3 is CASSESLVPTTPRDEQFF. CDR3 DNA sequence: TGTGCCAGCAGTGAATCTCTGGTCCCCACGACGCCACGCGATGAGCAGTTCTTC.

This clonotype was counted at least ten times. The V gene is TRBV6-2 or TRBV6-3, the J gene TRBJ2-1; D uncertain. The V gene's germline CDR1 is MNHEY and CDR2 SVGEGT. The CDR3 contains 14 residues. Deletions cut 6 bases from V and 3 bases from J, with 12 bases between. Written as DNA, the CDR3 is TGTGCCAGCAGCTCCGAAAGTCTCTACAATGAGCAGTTCTTC. This encodes CASSSESLYNEQFF.

This clonotype was seen repeatedly, ten times or more. V usage is TRBV20-1 and J usage is TRBJ1-2, with D unclear. The V end was cut by 1 base, the J end by 2 bases, with 5 bases between. The CDR3 sequence is 12 residues long. Germline assignment: CDR1 DFQATT and CDR2 SNEGSKA (reference sequence). CDR3 in amino acids: CSARVRNYGYTF. In DNA, the CDR3 is TGCAGTGCTAGAGTGCGAAACTATGGCTACACCTTC.

This clonotype was picked up many times. V is TRBV5-1 and J is TRBJ2-1; 9 bases are a match to TRBD2. Trimming removed 0 bases from V and 9 bases from J; junction bases left unmatched: 7. The CDR3 runs 15 residues. Germline V gene data show CDR1 as SGHRS and CDR2 as YFSETQ. The CDR3 sequence is CASSLEGSGGVEQFF. The CDR3 DNA sequence: TGCGCCAGCAGCTTGGAGGGTAGCGGGGGAGTTGAGCAGTTCTTC.

The table lists this clonotype with many counts. The chain carries TRBV28 and TRBJ1-5; the D gene is possibly TRBD1 (6 bases). From germline, CDR1 is MDHEN and CDR2 SYDVKM. There are 15 residues in the CDR3. Trimming cost V 8 bases and J 5 bases, with 19 bases left between them. CDR3 sequence: CASPPGGGDHQPQHF. CDR3 sequence (DNA): TGTGCCAGCCCACCCGGAGGGGGAGATCATCAGCCCCAGCATTTT.

The chain links TRBV20-1 to TRBJ1-1; D is undetermined. Germline V gene sequence: CDR1 DFQATT, CDR2 SNEGSKA (reference sequence). Deletions cut 6 bases from V and 1 base from J, with 9 bases between. This CDR3 has 12 amino acids. CDR3 nucleotides: TGCAGTGCGCGCCCTTGGAACACTGAAGCTTTCTTT. It codes for CSARPWNTEAFF.

The genes are TRBV15 and TRBJ2-3; perhaps D is TRBD1 or TRBD2 (5 bases each). CDR1 LNHNV and CDR2 YYDKDF come from the germline V gene (reference sequence). This CDR3 has 12 residues. The CDR3 coding sequence is TGTGATATCTTGGGGGACACAGATACGCAGTATTTT. Protein sequence: CDILGDTDTQYF. Combining the CDR3 with reference TRBV15 and TRBJ2-3 gives the whole variable domain DAMVIQNPRYQVTQFGKPVTLSCSQTLNHNVMYWYQQKSSQAPKLLFHYYDKDFNNEADTPDNFQSRRPNTSFCFLDIRSPGLGDTAMYLCDILGDTDTQYFGPGTRLTVL.

A word on this clonotype: A read error may produce the germline difference seen at one junction end. The chain employs TRBV15 and TRBJ2-4; D tentatively reads TRBD1 or TRBD2 (5 bases each). CDR1 and CDR2 from the germline V gene are LNHNV and YYDKDF (reference sequence). The CDR3 is 8 residues long. This CDR3 is CVFLGEYF. CDR3 in DNA: TGCGTTTTCTTGGGGGAGTACTTC.